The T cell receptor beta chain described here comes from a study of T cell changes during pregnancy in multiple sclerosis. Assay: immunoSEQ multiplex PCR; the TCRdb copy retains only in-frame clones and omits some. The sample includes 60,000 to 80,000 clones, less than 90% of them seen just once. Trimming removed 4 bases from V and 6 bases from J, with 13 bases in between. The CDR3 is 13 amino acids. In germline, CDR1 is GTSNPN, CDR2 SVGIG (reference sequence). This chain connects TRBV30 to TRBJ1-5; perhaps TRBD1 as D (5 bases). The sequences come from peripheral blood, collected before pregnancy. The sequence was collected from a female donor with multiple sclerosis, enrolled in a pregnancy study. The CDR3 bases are TGTGCCTGGAATGGGGCATCGGCTCAGCCCCAGCATTTT. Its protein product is CAWNGASAQPQHF.